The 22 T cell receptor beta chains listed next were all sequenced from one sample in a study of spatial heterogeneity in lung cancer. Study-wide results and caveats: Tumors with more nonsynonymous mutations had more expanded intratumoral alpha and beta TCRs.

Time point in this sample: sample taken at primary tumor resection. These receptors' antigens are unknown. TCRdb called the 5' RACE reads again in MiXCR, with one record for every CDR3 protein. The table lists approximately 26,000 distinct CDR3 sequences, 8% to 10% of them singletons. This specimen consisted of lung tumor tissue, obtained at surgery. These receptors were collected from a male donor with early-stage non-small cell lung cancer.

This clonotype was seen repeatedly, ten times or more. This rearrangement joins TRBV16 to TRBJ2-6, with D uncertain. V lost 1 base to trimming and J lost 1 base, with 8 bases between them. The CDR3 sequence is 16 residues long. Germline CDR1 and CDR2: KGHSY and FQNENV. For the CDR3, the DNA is TGTGCCAGCAGCCAATTCTCGGCTTCTGGGGCCAACGTCCTGACTTTC. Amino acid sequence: CASSQFSASGANVLTF.

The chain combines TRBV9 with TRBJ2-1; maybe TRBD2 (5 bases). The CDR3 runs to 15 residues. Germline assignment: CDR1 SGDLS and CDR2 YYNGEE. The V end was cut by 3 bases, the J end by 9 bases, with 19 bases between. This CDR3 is CASSAPGLVMSEQFF. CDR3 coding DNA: TGTGCCAGCAGCGCGCCTGGACTGGTAATGAGTGAGCAGTTCTTC.

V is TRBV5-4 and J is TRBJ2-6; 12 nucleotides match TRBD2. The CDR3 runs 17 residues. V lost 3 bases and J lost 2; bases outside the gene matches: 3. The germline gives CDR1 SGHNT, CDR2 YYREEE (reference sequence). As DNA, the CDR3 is TGTGCCAGCAGCTCCCGACTAGCGGGAGCTGGGGCCAACGTCCTGACTTTC. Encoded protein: CASSSRLAGAGANVLTF.

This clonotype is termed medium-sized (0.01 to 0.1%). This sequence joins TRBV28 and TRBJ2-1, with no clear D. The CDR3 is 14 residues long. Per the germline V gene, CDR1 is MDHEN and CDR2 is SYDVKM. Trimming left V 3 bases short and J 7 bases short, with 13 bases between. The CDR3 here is CASSFGSPGNEQFF. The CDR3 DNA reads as TGTGCCAGCAGTTTCGGGTCCCCAGGAAATGAGCAGTTCTTC.

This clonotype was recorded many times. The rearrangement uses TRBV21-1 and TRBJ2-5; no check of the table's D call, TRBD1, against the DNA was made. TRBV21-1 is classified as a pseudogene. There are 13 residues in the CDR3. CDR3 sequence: CASSPGGQETQYF. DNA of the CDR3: TGTGCCAGCAGTCCAGGGGGCCAGGAGACCCAGTACTTC.

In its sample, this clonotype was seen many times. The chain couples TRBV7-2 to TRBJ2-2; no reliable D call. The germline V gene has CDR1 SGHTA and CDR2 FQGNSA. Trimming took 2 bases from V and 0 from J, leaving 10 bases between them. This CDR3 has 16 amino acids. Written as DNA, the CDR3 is TGTGCCAGCAGCTTACGTGCGACATCGAACACCGGGGAGCTGTTTTTT. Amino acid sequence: CASSLRATSNTGELFF.

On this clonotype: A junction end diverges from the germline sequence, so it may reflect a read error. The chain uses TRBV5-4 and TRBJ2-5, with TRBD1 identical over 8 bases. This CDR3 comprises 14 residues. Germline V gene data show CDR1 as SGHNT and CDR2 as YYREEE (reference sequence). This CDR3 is CASSLAGGSRIVHF. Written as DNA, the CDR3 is TGTGCCAGCAGCTTGGCAGGGGGCTCCAGGATAGTGCACTTC.

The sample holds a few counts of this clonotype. The CDR3 coding sequence is TGTGCCAGCAGCTTAGGAGTCGGAGGCCATCAGCCCCAGCATTTT. It is translated as CASSLGVGGHQPQHF. V usage is TRBV11-1 and J usage is TRBJ1-5, with D hard to call. Per the germline V gene, CDR1 is SGHAT and CDR2 is FQDESV (reference sequence). V was trimmed by 1 base and J by 5 bases, leaving 12 bases between them. CDR3 length: 15 residues. The whole variable domain, remainder taken from reference TRBV11-1 and TRBJ1-5, is EAEVAQSPRYKITEKSQAVAFWCDPISGHATLYWYRQILGQGPELLVQFQDESVVDDSQLPKDRFSAERLKGVDSTLKIQPAELGDSAMYLCASSLGVGGHQPQHFGDGTRLSIL.

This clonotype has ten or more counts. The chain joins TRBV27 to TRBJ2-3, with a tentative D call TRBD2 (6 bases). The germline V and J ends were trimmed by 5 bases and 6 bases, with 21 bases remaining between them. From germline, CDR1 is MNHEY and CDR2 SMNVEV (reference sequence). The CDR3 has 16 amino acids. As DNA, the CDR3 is TGTGCCAGCAGTGCCCTTGACGGGAGAATAACGGATACGCAGTATTTT. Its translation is CASSALDGRITDTQYF.

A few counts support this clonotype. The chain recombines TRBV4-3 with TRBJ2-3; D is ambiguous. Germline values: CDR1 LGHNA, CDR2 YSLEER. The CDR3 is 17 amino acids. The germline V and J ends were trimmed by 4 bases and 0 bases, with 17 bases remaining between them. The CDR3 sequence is CASSPFFIVTSTDTQYF. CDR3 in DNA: TGCGCCAGCAGCCCTTTCTTCATCGTTACTAGCACAGATACGCAGTATTTT.

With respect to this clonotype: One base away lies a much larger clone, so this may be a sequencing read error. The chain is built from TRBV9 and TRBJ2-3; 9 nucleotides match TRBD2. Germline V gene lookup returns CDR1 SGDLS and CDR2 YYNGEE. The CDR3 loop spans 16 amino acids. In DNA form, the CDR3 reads TGTGCCAGCAGCGTGACTAGCGGTACTAGCACAGATACGCAGTGTTTT. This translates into CASSVTSGTSTDTQCF.

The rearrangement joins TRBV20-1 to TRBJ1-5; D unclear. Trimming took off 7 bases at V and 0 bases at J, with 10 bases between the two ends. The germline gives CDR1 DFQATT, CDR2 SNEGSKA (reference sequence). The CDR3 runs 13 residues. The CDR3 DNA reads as TGCAGTGTCCAGAGTTATAGCAATCAGCCCCAGCATTTT. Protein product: CSVQSYSNQPQHF.

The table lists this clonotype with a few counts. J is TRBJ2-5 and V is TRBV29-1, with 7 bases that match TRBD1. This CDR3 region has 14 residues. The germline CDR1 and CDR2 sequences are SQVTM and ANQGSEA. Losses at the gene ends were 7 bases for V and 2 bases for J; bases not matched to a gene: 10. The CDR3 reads CSADGTASQETQYF. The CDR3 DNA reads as TGCAGCGCCGACGGGACAGCGTCTCAAGAGACCCAGTACTTC.

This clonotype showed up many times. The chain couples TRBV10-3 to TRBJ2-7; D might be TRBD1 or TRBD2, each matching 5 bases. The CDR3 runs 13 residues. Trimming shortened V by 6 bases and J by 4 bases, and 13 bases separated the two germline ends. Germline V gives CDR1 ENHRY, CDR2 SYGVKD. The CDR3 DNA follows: TGTGCCATCAGGGGGACGGAGACTTACGAGCAGTACTTC. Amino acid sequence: CAIRGTETYEQYF.

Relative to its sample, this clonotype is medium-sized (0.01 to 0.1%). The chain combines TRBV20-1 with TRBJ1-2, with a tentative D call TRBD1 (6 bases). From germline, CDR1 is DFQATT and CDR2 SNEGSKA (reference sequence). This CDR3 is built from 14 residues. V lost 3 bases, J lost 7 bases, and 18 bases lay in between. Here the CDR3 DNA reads TGCAGTGCTAGCCTCCGGCAGGGGTGGGGTGGCTACACCTTC. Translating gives CSASLRQGWGGYTF.

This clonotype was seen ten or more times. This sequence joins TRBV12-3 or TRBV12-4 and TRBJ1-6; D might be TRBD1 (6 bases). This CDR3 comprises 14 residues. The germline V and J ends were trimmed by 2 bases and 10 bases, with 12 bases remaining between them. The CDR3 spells CASSLTGHRSPLHF. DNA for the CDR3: TGTGCCAGCAGTTTAACAGGGCACAGGTCACCCCTCCACTTT.

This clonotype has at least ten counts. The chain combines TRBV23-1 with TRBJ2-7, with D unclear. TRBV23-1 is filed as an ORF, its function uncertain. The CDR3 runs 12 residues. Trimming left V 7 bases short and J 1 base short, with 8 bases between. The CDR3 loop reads CASNGYSYEQYF. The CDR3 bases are TGCGCCAGCAATGGGTATTCCTACGAGCAGTACTTC.

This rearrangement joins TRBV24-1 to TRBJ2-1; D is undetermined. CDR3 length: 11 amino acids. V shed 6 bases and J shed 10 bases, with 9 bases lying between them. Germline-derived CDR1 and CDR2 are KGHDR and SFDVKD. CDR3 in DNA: TGTGCCACCAGTCAGAGTGGAGAGCAGTTCTTC. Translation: CATSQSGEQFF.

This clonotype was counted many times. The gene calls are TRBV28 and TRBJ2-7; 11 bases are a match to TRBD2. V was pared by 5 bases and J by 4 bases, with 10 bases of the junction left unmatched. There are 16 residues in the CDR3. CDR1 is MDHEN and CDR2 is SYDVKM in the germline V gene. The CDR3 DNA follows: TGTGCCAGCAGTACCCGACTAGCGGGGATCCATTACGAGCAGTACTTC. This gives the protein CASSTRLAGIHYEQYF.

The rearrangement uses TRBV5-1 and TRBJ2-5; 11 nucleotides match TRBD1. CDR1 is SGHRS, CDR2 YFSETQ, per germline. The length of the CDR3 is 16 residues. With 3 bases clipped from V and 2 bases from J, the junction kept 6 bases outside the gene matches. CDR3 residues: CASSWGQGDPQETQYF. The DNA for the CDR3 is TGCGCCAGCAGCTGGGGACAGGGGGACCCGCAAGAGACCCAGTACTTC.

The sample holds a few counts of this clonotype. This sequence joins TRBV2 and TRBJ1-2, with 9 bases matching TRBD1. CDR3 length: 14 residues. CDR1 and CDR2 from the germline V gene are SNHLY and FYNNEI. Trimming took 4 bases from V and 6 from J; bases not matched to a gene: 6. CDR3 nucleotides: TGTGCCAGCAGTGTAACAGGGGGCAAGGATGGCTACACCTTC. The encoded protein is CASSVTGGKDGYTF.

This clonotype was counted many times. The DNA for the CDR3 is TGTGCCAGCAGTCAGGGGACTAGAGGCTACACCTTC. Translation: CASSQGTRGYTF. The chain employs TRBV12-3 or TRBV12-4 and TRBJ1-2, with a possible D match to TRBD1 (6 bases). The ends were cut back, 5 bases at V and 8 bases at J, with 12 bases in the middle. There are 12 residues in the CDR3.